One TCR beta chain is described in this entry. Its specific antigen is unknown. No base-level quality is on record; no much larger clone is a single base apart. This specimen's time point label, per the study, means: cycle 1 day 1 (C1D1), immediately before nivolumab initiation. All trial patients had relapsed after autologous stem cell transplantation, with cohorts A, B and C differing in prior brentuximab vedotin exposure. A total of about 51 patients with relapsed/refractory classical Hodgkin lymphoma made up the trial cohort, and each patient's best overall response was complete response, partial response or progressive disease. Trial patients were treated with single-agent nivolumab in the multi-cohort phase II CheckMate 205 trial. An independent review committee assessed best overall response by applying the 2007 International Working Group response criteria. Trial PBMCs were collected immediately before nivolumab initiation (C1D1) and during therapy at cycle 2 day 1 and cycle 4 day 1. Peripheral blood was collected in 8 mL Vacutainer Cell Preparation Tubes, from which PBMCs were isolated by centrifugation and then cryopreserved.

Genomic DNA was isolated using the Qiagen DNeasy kit from unsorted PBMCs as well as from negatively selected CD4+ and CD8+ fractions. Using primers that anneal to V and J segments, immunoSEQ multiplex PCR amplified the TCR beta CDR3 regions. A synthetic immune receptor repertoire was used to minimize amplification bias, and any residual bias was removed computationally once sequencing was done. As for the authors' bioinformatics: Repertoire diversity was quantified as the Shannon entropy index using custom Python scripts. The unsorted, CD4+ and CD8+ repertoires were each analyzed separately, with the exception of combined analyses, where CD4+ and CD8+ sequences were merged in silico. Clonal expansion was defined as at least a 2-fold frequency increase after treatment relative to C1D1, with a pseudocount of 0.5 for undetected baseline clones. Clones with 0 or 1 copy at C1D1 were classified as singleton clones, and clones with 2 or more copies were classified as non-singleton clones. Clones expanded in unsorted samples were annotated as CD4+, CD8+ or unknown by matching protein sequences in sorted samples from the same patient. Wilcoxon tests were applied to paired samples to test diversity changes from C1D1 to C4D1. TCRdb carries this immuneACCESS record with in-frame sequences only. Its versions omit some clonotypes, under half of them owing to an unresolved V gene in the studies checked, with the rest unexplained. That table is the source of V, J and clone size, and D and trimming were worked out from the DNA. This sample has about 98,000 clones in its table, and 80% to 95% of those were observed once. The ten largest clones capture about 2.5% of the sample.

The source of the sample is a study of PD-1 blockade in classical Hodgkin lymphoma (dated by TCRdb to the early 2020s). Looking at the study overall: Nivolumab dosing was 3 mg/kg intravenously every 2 weeks, continuing until either disease progression or unacceptable toxicity. To define a peripheral blood immune signature of response to PD-1 blockade in classical Hodgkin lymphoma, the study combined TCR beta sequencing with CyTOF.

For CDR1 and CDR2, the germline V gene (reference sequence) lists GTSNPN and SVGIG. For this chain, trimming is 2 bases at the V end and 2 bases at the J end, and the number of junction bases without a gene match is 5. The CDR3 covers 15 residues, taking in both the cysteine and the phenylalanine. The sequence is cut down to CDR3 DNA, 45 bases in frame from base 1. What the authors observed across the whole study: Baseline TCR diversity was reported to be lower in newly diagnosed patients than in healthy donors and to be lower still in relapsed/refractory patients. Patients starting nivolumab less than 1 year after ASCT had lower diversity and were excluded from later analyses to avoid confounding by immune reconstitution. The study was limited to a single clinical trial cohort, and causes of repertoire differences, possibly disease activity or prior therapy, remained undefined. A significant rise by C4D1 was seen in CD4+ but not CD8+ TCR diversity (p=0.0027 vs p=0.16), with the rise being most apparent in complete responders (p=0.02). Trial patients with a complete response had baseline diversity similar to that of newly diagnosed patients, while partial responders and progressors had significantly lower diversity.

This TCR was recovered from a human donor with classical Hodgkin lymphoma. Source: peripheral blood mononuclear cells (PBMCs), taken at baseline. The V gene is TRBV30 and the J gene is TRBJ2-3; TRBD2 fits 9 bases in the junction. The bases read TGTGCCTGGAGTATCAAGGGACTAGCCACAGATACGCAGTATTTT. The resulting protein is CAWSIKGLATDTQYF.